A single sample gave rise to the 2 T cell receptor beta chains below, sequenced in a study of blood T cell repertoires in COVID-19. Using immunoSEQ multiplex PCR, the repertoire was profiled, and TCRdb retains in-frame clones only, with some absent. Of 70,000 to 100,000 clones in the sample, approximately 71% are singletons; the top ten hold around 4.2%. The sequencing sample was made of peripheral blood. Every receptor here comes from a woman between 45 and 60 years old with acute or convalescent COVID-19.

The chain has TRBV18 and TRBJ1-1, with D tentatively TRBD1 (6 bases). V lost 8 bases, J lost 0 bases, and 10 bases lay in between. In germline, CDR1 is KGHSH, CDR2 LQKENI. The CDR3 has 13 residues. The CDR3 DNA follows: TGTGCCAGCCGGACAGAGATGAACACTGAAGCTTTCTTT. Protein sequence: CASRTEMNTEAFF.

As regards this clone: In the same sample, other DNA sequences code for this CDR3. J is TRBJ1-6 and V is TRBV30, with 8 bases identical to TRBD1. The trim removed 3 bases at V and 7 bases at J, leaving 8 bases unmatched. The length of the CDR3 is 15 residues. Per the germline V gene, CDR1 is GTSNPN and CDR2 is SVGIG (reference sequence). CDR3 coding DNA: TGTGCCTGGAGCCCCGGACAGGGAGGGAATTCACCCCTCCACTTT. Translation: CAWSPGQGGNSPLHF.